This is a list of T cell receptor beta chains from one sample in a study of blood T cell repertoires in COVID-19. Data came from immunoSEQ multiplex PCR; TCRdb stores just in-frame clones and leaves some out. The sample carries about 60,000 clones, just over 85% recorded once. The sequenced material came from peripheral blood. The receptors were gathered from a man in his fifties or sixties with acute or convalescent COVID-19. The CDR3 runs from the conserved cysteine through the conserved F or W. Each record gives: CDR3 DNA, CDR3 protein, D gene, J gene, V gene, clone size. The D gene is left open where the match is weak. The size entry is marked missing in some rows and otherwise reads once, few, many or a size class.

cdr3_nt: TGTGCCAGCAGCGTGACTGAAGCTTTCTTT
cdr3_aa: CASSVTEAFF
d_call: .
j_call: TRBJ1-1
v_call: TRBV28
clone_size: .

cdr3_nt: TGCGCCAGCAGCCAACTGGGAGGGGGCCAAGAGACCCAGTACTTC
cdr3_aa: CASSQLGGGQETQYF
d_call: .
j_call: TRBJ2-5
v_call: TRBV4-1
clone_size: .

cdr3_nt: TGCGCCAGCAGCCCAGAGGGGACAGGCGGGGAGACCCAGTACTTC
cdr3_aa: CASSPEGTGGETQYF
d_call: TRBD1
j_call: TRBJ2-5
v_call: TRBV5-1
clone_size: .

cdr3_nt: TGTGCCAGCAGCAAAGACGGAGGTGGCGGGGAGCTGTTTTTT
cdr3_aa: CASSKDGGGGELFF
d_call: .
j_call: TRBJ2-2
v_call: TRBV7-3
clone_size: .

cdr3_nt: TGTGCCAGCAGTGGGGACAGCTACCTCCACTCTGGAAACACCATATATTTT
cdr3_aa: CASSGDSYLHSGNTIYF
d_call: TRBD1
j_call: TRBJ1-3
v_call: TRBV7-9
clone_size: .

cdr3_nt: TGTGCCAGCGGGTTACTAGCGGGTGGCCCAGATACGCAGTATTTT
cdr3_aa: CASGLLAGGPDTQYF
d_call: TRBD2
j_call: TRBJ2-3
v_call: TRBV28
clone_size: .

cdr3_nt: TGTGCCAGCAGCTTACGTAGACAGGGTGGCACCGGGGAGCTGTTTTTT
cdr3_aa: CASSLRRQGGTGELFF
d_call: TRBD1
j_call: TRBJ2-2
v_call: TRBV7-8
clone_size: .

cdr3_nt: TGTGCCAGCAGGCAGACTAGCGGCGAGCAGTACTTC
cdr3_aa: CASRQTSGEQYF
d_call: TRBD2
j_call: TRBJ2-7
v_call: TRBV3-1/TRBV3-2
clone_size: .

cdr3_nt: TGTGCCAGCAGCGTGGGGCAGGGGAGAGGACAGCCCCAGCATTTT
cdr3_aa: CASSVGQGRGQPQHF
d_call: .
j_call: TRBJ1-5
v_call: TRBV9
clone_size: .

cdr3_nt: TGTGCCAGCAGCTTCCTGAGGGGAGGGCCGGGGAATGAGCAGTTCTTC
cdr3_aa: CASSFLRGGPGNEQFF
d_call: TRBD2
j_call: TRBJ2-1
v_call: TRBV11-2
clone_size: .

cdr3_nt: TGCGCCAGCAGCTTAGTTCAAGTGGGAGGTCGAAATGAGCAGTTCTTC
cdr3_aa: CASSLVQVGGRNEQFF
d_call: .
j_call: TRBJ2-1
v_call: TRBV5-1
clone_size: .

cdr3_nt: TGTGCCAGCAGCTTATTCCAGGATCCTTATAGCAATCAGCCCCAGCATTTT
cdr3_aa: CASSLFQDPYSNQPQHF
d_call: .
j_call: TRBJ1-5
v_call: TRBV7-3
clone_size: .

cdr3_nt: TGTGCCAGCAGCCTCTCGGACAGGAGCCCCCTTGCAACTAATGAAAAACTGTTTTTT
cdr3_aa: CASSLSDRSPLATNEKLFF
d_call: TRBD1
j_call: TRBJ1-4
v_call: TRBV28
clone_size: .

cdr3_nt: TGTGCCAGCTCACCTGAGGGTACCATTGTCCATTTT
cdr3_aa: CASSPEGTIVHF
d_call: .
j_call: TRBJ1-5
v_call: TRBV18
clone_size: .

cdr3_nt: TGTGCCAGCAGCAAGGCTAGCGGGCGCTCCTACGAGCAGTACTTC
cdr3_aa: CASSKASGRSYEQYF
d_call: TRBD2
j_call: TRBJ2-7
v_call: TRBV11-2
clone_size: .

cdr3_nt: TGTGCCAGCAGTCCCTCCGGGGATACGCAGTATTTT
cdr3_aa: CASSPSGDTQYF
d_call: .
j_call: TRBJ2-3
v_call: TRBV28
clone_size: .

cdr3_nt: TGTGCCTGGAGTGGACTAGCGGGAGCGGCCGGGGAGCTGTTTTTT
cdr3_aa: CAWSGLAGAAGELFF
d_call: TRBD2
j_call: TRBJ2-2
v_call: TRBV30
clone_size: .

cdr3_nt: TGTGCCACCAGTGATACCGGGACTAGCGGTCGAACGCAGTATTTT
cdr3_aa: CATSDTGTSGRTQYF
d_call: TRBD2
j_call: TRBJ2-3
v_call: TRBV24-1
clone_size: .

cdr3_nt: TGTGCCAGCAGTTTGCGACAGGGGGTGGCTTATGGCTACACCTTC
cdr3_aa: CASSLRQGVAYGYTF
d_call: TRBD1
j_call: TRBJ1-2
v_call: TRBV28
clone_size: .

cdr3_nt: TGTGCCAGCAATACTACCCCCCTGGGCGAGCAGTACTTC
cdr3_aa: CASNTTPLGEQYF
d_call: .
j_call: TRBJ2-7
v_call: TRBV28
clone_size: .

cdr3_nt: TGTGCCAGCAGCTTAGGGCGACTAGCGGGAGGACCAGACTACTTC
cdr3_aa: CASSLGRLAGGPDYF
d_call: TRBD2
j_call: TRBJ2-7
v_call: TRBV11-2
clone_size: .

cdr3_nt: TGCGCCAGCAGCCTTGACACGGGACTCACGAACACCGGGGAGCTGTTTTTT
cdr3_aa: CASSLDTGLTNTGELFF
d_call: .
j_call: TRBJ2-2
v_call: TRBV4-1
clone_size: once

cdr3_nt: TGCGCCAGCGGCACAGGGGCGCTCCACTACGAGCAGTACTTC
cdr3_aa: CASGTGALHYEQYF
d_call: TRBD1
j_call: TRBJ2-7
v_call: TRBV5-1
clone_size: .

cdr3_nt: TGTGCCAGCAGCTTCGGGTACACGGGGGAGACCCAGTACTTC
cdr3_aa: CASSFGYTGETQYF
d_call: .
j_call: TRBJ2-5
v_call: TRBV5-5
clone_size: .

cdr3_nt: TGCGCCAGCAGCTTGCAGACAGCTAACTATGGCTACACCTTC
cdr3_aa: CASSLQTANYGYTF
d_call: .
j_call: TRBJ1-2
v_call: TRBV5-1
clone_size: .

cdr3_nt: TGTGCCAGCAGCCAAGATGCCGGAGGGAACGAGCAGTACTTC
cdr3_aa: CASSQDAGGNEQYF
d_call: .
j_call: TRBJ2-7
v_call: TRBV3-1/TRBV3-2
clone_size: .

cdr3_nt: TGTGCCACCAGCAGAGCCACAAATTGGGAGCTGTTTTTT
cdr3_aa: CATSRATNWELFF
d_call: .
j_call: TRBJ2-2
v_call: TRBV15
clone_size: few

cdr3_nt: TGTGCCAGCAGCTTCGACAGGGCTTCCTACGAGCAGTACTTC
cdr3_aa: CASSFDRASYEQYF
d_call: TRBD1
j_call: TRBJ2-7
v_call: TRBV5-8
clone_size: .

cdr3_nt: TGTGCCAGCTCAACGGAGGGTTACGAGCAGTACTTC
cdr3_aa: CASSTEGYEQYF
d_call: .
j_call: TRBJ2-7
v_call: TRBV18
clone_size: .

cdr3_nt: TGTGCCAGCACCCCCCGACTACAAGATTACACTGAAGCTTTCTTT
cdr3_aa: CASTPRLQDYTEAFF
d_call: .
j_call: TRBJ1-1
v_call: TRBV9
clone_size: .

cdr3_nt: TGTGCCAGCAGCGCCTCGGGACAGTTAATCTATGGCTACACCTTC
cdr3_aa: CASSASGQLIYGYTF
d_call: TRBD1
j_call: TRBJ1-2
v_call: TRBV9
clone_size: .

cdr3_nt: TGTGCCAGCAGCTTGGGGAGGGCGAGCACCGGGGAGCTGTTTTTT
cdr3_aa: CASSLGRASTGELFF
d_call: .
j_call: TRBJ2-2
v_call: TRBV5-4
clone_size: once

cdr3_nt: TGTGCCAGTAGTCAGGGGGACAGATACAATGAGCAGTTCTTC
cdr3_aa: CASSQGDRYNEQFF
d_call: TRBD1
j_call: TRBJ2-1
v_call: TRBV19
clone_size: .

cdr3_nt: TGTGCCAGCAGCCAGTCTGGGGGCAGGGCAGATACGCAGTATTTT
cdr3_aa: CASSQSGGRADTQYF
d_call: .
j_call: TRBJ2-3
v_call: TRBV7-6
clone_size: .

cdr3_nt: TGTGCCAGCAGTTGGACTAGCATAGAGACCCAGTACTTC
cdr3_aa: CASSWTSIETQYF
d_call: TRBD2
j_call: TRBJ2-5
v_call: TRBV3-1/TRBV3-2
clone_size: .

cdr3_nt: TGTGCCAGCAGCCAAGTGGGCCAGGGTTACACTGAAGCTTTCTTT
cdr3_aa: CASSQVGQGYTEAFF
d_call: .
j_call: TRBJ1-1
v_call: TRBV3-1/TRBV3-2
clone_size: .